These 29 T cell receptor beta chains originate from one sample sequenced in a study of blood T cells in healthy people across ages. It was with a sample-barcoded 5' primer and a J-beta primer mix that a second PCR of roughly 7 to 12 cycles was run. Via MiXCR, TCRdb re-called the 5' RACE reads, giving one row per CDR3 protein. The sample contains about 780,000 distinct CDR3 sequences, around 25% of which appear only once. The sample also formed part of further work on T cells of mothers and their children.

The source material was blood. These receptors were obtained from a boy between 10 and 17 years old in good health.

This chain joins TRBV4-1 and TRBJ1-2, with a weak D call TRBD1 (6 bases). This CDR3 has 14 amino acids. The germline gives CDR1 MGHRA, CDR2 YSYEKL. Trimming left V 6 bases short and J 0 bases short, with 11 bases between. This CDR3 is CASRRGTPNYGYTF. DNA of the CDR3: TGCGCCAGCAGAAGGGGGACCCCTAACTATGGCTACACCTTC.

This chain joins TRBV5-1 and TRBJ2-4; 11 nucleotides line up with TRBD1. Germline V gene sequence: CDR1 SGHRS, CDR2 YFSETQ. The CDR3 is made up of 20 amino acids. The V and J ends lost 4 bases and 3 bases, in that order; junction bases with no gene match: 18. CDR3: CASSIGLGTGGQWDKNIQYF. The CDR3 DNA sequence: TGCGCCAGCAGCATTGGACTCGGGACAGGGGGTCAGTGGGACAAAAACATTCAGTACTTC.

This clonotype showed up just a few times. This chain links TRBV20-1 with TRBJ2-5; TRBD2 matches at 9 bases. The J call may be in error: the DNA end matches TRBJ2-7 better. The CDR3 contains 16 residues. In germline, CDR1 is DFQATT, CDR2 SNEGSKA (reference sequence). The CDR3 sequence: CSARDAIGGRDYEQYF. For the CDR3, the DNA is TGCAGTGCTAGAGACGCTATCGGCGGGAGGGACTACGAGCAGTACTTC.

The V and J genes are TRBV6-5 and TRBJ1-2; D ambiguous. The CDR3 consists of 15 residues. Germline CDR1 reads MNHEY; CDR2 reads SVGAGI. V was cut by 7 bases and J by 4 bases, with 19 bases left in between. The CDR3 loop reads CASTPGFRATYGYTF. The CDR3, as DNA: TGTGCCAGCACCCCGGGTTTTAGAGCGACCTATGGCTACACCTTC.

A few counts support this clonotype. The chain employs TRBV28 and TRBJ1-1, with D perhaps TRBD1 (5 bases). V dropped 2 bases and J dropped 5 bases, with 12 bases sitting between them. Germline V lookup: CDR1 MDHEN, CDR2 SYDVKM. This CDR3 is 14 amino acids long. The CDR3 bases are TGTGCCAGCAGTTTAAAGGGGATGAGGACTGAAGCTTTCTTT. Translating gives CASSLKGMRTEAFF.

V usage is TRBV10-2 and J usage is TRBJ2-5; D is perhaps TRBD1 (6 bases). Germline V gene lookup returns CDR1 WSHSY and CDR2 SAAADI. Deletions cut 5 bases from V and 4 bases from J, with 14 bases between. CDR3 length: 14 residues. This chain's CDR3 is CASSLRQERETQYF. CDR3 nucleotide sequence: TGCGCCAGCAGTCTCAGACAGGAGCGAGAGACCCAGTACTTC.

Of note for this clonotype: Relative to the germline gene, one junction end is altered; a read error may explain this. The chain employs TRBV6-5 and TRBJ1-1; tentative D call: TRBD1 (5 bases). CDR3 length: 13 amino acids. Germline V gives CDR1 MNHEY, CDR2 SVGAGI. This CDR3 is CASSYQGTVEASF. The CDR3 DNA follows: TGTGCCAGCAGTTACCAAGGGACGGTTGAAGCTTCCTTT.

This clonotype was recorded many times. The chain is built from TRBV12-3 or TRBV12-4 and TRBJ2-5; 12 nucleotides line up with TRBD2. The CDR3 contains 15 residues. The V and J ends lost 6 bases and 2 bases, in that order; junction bases with no gene match: 4. The CDR3 loop reads CASSKLAGGQETQYF. CDR3 DNA sequence: TGTGCCAGCAGCAAACTAGCGGGGGGACAAGAGACCCAGTACTTC.

The chain is built from TRBV2 and TRBJ1-4; D remains unclear. Trimming shortened V by 6 bases and J by 5 bases, and 16 bases separated the two germline ends. The germline gives CDR1 SNHLY, CDR2 FYNNEI. The CDR3 is 15 amino acids. As DNA, the CDR3 is TGTGCCAGCAGAGCGCCGGGAAGGGCGAATGAAAAACTGTTTTTT. Its translation: CASRAPGRANEKLFF.

This clonotype was picked up a small number of times. This chain links TRBV7-2 with TRBJ2-7; D is perhaps TRBD1 (5 bases). The ends were cut back, 5 bases at V and 1 base at J, with 18 bases in the middle. The CDR3 is made up of 16 amino acids. CDR1 and CDR2 (germline): SGHTA, FQGNSA. The DNA for the CDR3 is TGTGCCAGCAGCCCCGTCGGCCTCCCAGGGTCCTACGAGCAGTACTTC. It codes for CASSPVGLPGSYEQYF.

This clonotype was recorded at least ten times. The V and J genes are TRBV7-9 and TRBJ1-1; D ambiguous. Germline V gives CDR1 SEHNR, CDR2 FQNEAQ (reference sequence). The CDR3 consists of 13 residues. V dropped 0 bases and J dropped 1 base, with 3 bases sitting between them. The CDR3 spells CASSLAPNTEAFF. The CDR3 DNA reads TGTGCCAGCAGCTTAGCTCCGAACACTGAAGCTTTCTTT.

This clonotype has just a few counts. J is TRBJ2-7 and V is TRBV4-2; TRBD2 matches at 8 bases. Losses at the gene ends were 4 bases for V and 4 bases for J; bases not matched to a gene: 9. This CDR3 spans 15 amino acids. The germline V gene encodes CDR1 LGHNA and CDR2 YNFKEQ. The CDR3 sequence: CASSPLVAGGYEQYF. Here the CDR3 DNA reads TGTGCCAGCAGCCCCTTGGTGGCGGGGGGTTACGAGCAGTACTTC.

V and J are TRBV15 and TRBJ2-7; 9 bases are shared with TRBD2. V was pared by 0 bases and J by 2 bases, with 2 bases of the junction left unmatched. The germline V gene encodes CDR1 LNHNV and CDR2 YYDKDF (reference sequence). This CDR3 contains 15 residues. This chain's CDR3 is CATSREAGGTYEQYF. In DNA form, the CDR3 reads TGTGCCACCAGCAGAGAAGCGGGGGGCACCTACGAGCAGTACTTC.

The chain links TRBV5-1 to TRBJ2-2; a possible D gene is TRBD1 (5 bases). CDR1 SGHRS and CDR2 YFSETQ come from the germline V gene. The V gene lost 0 bases and the J gene lost 5 bases, with 14 bases spanning the gap. CDR3 length: 16 amino acids. CDR3 residues: CASSLGQGYGTGELFF. In DNA, the CDR3 is TGCGCCAGCAGCTTGGGGCAGGGCTACGGAACCGGGGAGCTGTTTTTT.

This clonotype appeared a few times. V is TRBV6-1 and J is TRBJ2-5, with D unresolved. V lost 2 bases and J 0 bases, leaving 10 bases between the germline ends. CDR3 length: 15 residues. The germline CDR1 and CDR2 sequences are MNHNS and SASEGT. CDR3 in DNA: TGTGCCAGCAGTGAAAAGCAGACCTACCAAGAGACCCAGTACTTC. Its protein product is CASSEKQTYQETQYF.

This chain connects TRBV12-3 or TRBV12-4 to TRBJ2-7; D perhaps matches TRBD1 (6 bases). This CDR3 has 14 amino acids. The V and J ends lost 4 bases and 4 bases respectively, with 14 bases between them. The CDR3 here is CASSWSTGLYEQYF. The CDR3, as DNA: TGTGCCAGCAGTTGGTCGACAGGATTATACGAGCAGTACTTC.

The chain couples TRBV6-5 to TRBJ1-4; no definite D call. Germline V CDR1 and CDR2: MNHEY, SVGAGI. The V end was cut by 5 bases, the J end by 4 bases, with 14 bases between. The CDR3 covers 15 residues. The CDR3 loop reads CASSRSKTLNEKLFF. CDR3 nucleotide sequence: TGTGCCAGCAGTAGGAGCAAAACCCTTAATGAAAAACTGTTTTTT.

This clonotype was counted a few times. CDR3 amino acids: CASSALWDEQFF. The CDR3 DNA follows: TGTGCCAGCAGCGCCCTGTGGGATGAGCAGTTCTTC. The chain recombines TRBV9 with TRBJ2-5; D ambiguous. The DNA end is more similar to TRBJ2-1, so the J call may be wrong. This CDR3 is 12 amino acids long. Germline CDR1 SGDLS, CDR2 YYNGEE.

V gene TRBV7-9 combines with J gene TRBJ2-4; 10 bases match TRBD1. The germline V gene has CDR1 SEHNR and CDR2 FQNEAQ (reference sequence). CDR3 size: 16 residues. J was trimmed by 3 bases and V by 1 base; bases with no gene match: 3. CDR3 bases: TGTGCCAGCAGCTTAGGACAGGGGGCAGACAAAAACATTCAGTACTTC. Translating gives CASSLGQGADKNIQYF. Variable domain in full (rest from reference TRBV7-9 and TRBJ2-4): DTGVSQNPRHKITKRGQNVTFRCDPISEHNRLYWYRQTLGQGPEFLTYFQNEAQLEKSRLLSDRFSAERPKGSFSTLEIQRTEQGDSAMYLCASSLGQGADKNIQYFGAGTRLSVL.

As to this clonotype: Sequence at one end of the junction differs from germline and may be a read error. This rearrangement joins TRBV7-3 to TRBJ2-7; no firm D call. Looked up from germline, CDR1 is SGHTA and CDR2 is FQGTGA. The CDR3 covers 11 residues. In DNA, the CDR3 is TGTGCCAGCAGCTTAACGACGCAGGTGTGCTTC. Its protein is CASSLTTQVCF.

This chain joins TRBV4-1 and TRBJ1-5; no clear D. This CDR3 contains 17 residues. Per germline, CDR1 MGHRA and CDR2 YSYEKL. Trimming removed 1 base at V and 0 bases at J, with 13 bases between. In DNA form, the CDR3 reads TGCGCCAGCAGCCAAGGCCCCTCCGGGCTTAGCAATCAGCCCCAGCATTTT. This gives the protein CASSQGPSGLSNQPQHF.

This clonotype was counted only a few times. The chain combines TRBV12-3 or TRBV12-4 with TRBJ1-4; maybe TRBD1 (6 bases). This CDR3 comprises 12 residues. Trimming removed 6 bases at V and 12 bases at J, with 14 bases between. In DNA, the CDR3 is TGTGCCAGCAGCTCAGGGGTAGCGGAACTGTTTTTT. Protein: CASSSGVAELFF.

This clonotype occurred a few times. The V call is TRBV10-3, the J call TRBJ2-5, with D possibly being TRBD2 (5 bases). V was cut by 11 bases and J by 5 bases, with 21 bases left in between. The CDR3 spans 14 residues. Germline V CDR1 and CDR2: ENHRY, SYGVKD. DNA of the CDR3: TGTGCCCCATCAACCCGGGGAATAGTCGAGACCCAGTACTTC. Protein sequence: CAPSTRGIVETQYF.

Only a few counts were recorded for this clonotype. This rearrangement joins TRBV4-2 to TRBJ2-3; no clear D gene. The CDR3 contains 13 residues. Germline values: CDR1 LGHNA, CDR2 YNFKEQ. Trimming stripped 4 bases from V and 4 bases from J, with 9 bases between. CDR3 in DNA: TGTGCCAGCAGCCGATCAACTGCAGATACGCAGTATTTT. This codes for CASSRSTADTQYF.

The table lists this clonotype with a few counts. The genes are TRBV2 and TRBJ2-7; 7 bases align to TRBD2. Germline V gene sequence: CDR1 SNHLY, CDR2 FYNNEI. CDR3 length: 14 amino acids. The V and J ends lost 4 bases and 2 bases, in that order; junction bases with no gene match: 5. The chain's CDR3 is CASSGEGGPYEQYF. CDR3 DNA sequence: TGTGCCAGCAGTGGGGAGGGAGGACCCTACGAGCAGTACTTC.

The chain joins TRBV20-1 to TRBJ1-4; 10 bases line up with TRBD1. Germline-derived CDR1 and CDR2 are DFQATT and SNEGSKA (reference sequence). J gave up 8 bases and V 4 bases, and 7 bases lay outside the gene matches. This CDR3 has 14 residues. CDR3 residues: CSAKTGTGDEKLFF. The CDR3, as DNA: TGCAGTGCTAAAACCGGGACAGGGGACGAAAAACTGTTTTTT.

The CDR3 region has the DNA TGCAGTGCTAGAGACCGCGGTCCCTACAATGAGCAGTTCTTC. Encoded protein: CSARDRGPYNEQFF. This chain uses TRBV20-1 with TRBJ2-1; D is unresolved. The germline V gene has CDR1 DFQATT and CDR2 SNEGSKA (reference sequence). The CDR3 consists of 14 residues. The V and J ends lost 0 bases and 2 bases respectively, with 8 bases between them.

This sequence joins TRBV10-3 and TRBJ2-2; 9 bases map to TRBD1. Germline CDR1 is ENHRY and CDR2 is SYGVKD. The length of the CDR3 is 18 residues. The V segment lost 10 bases and the J segment 3 bases; nucleotides outside the gene matches: 18. The CDR3 loop is CATSLRTGEFFDTGELFF. In nucleotides, the CDR3 is TGTGCCACCTCTTTAAGGACAGGGGAGTTTTTCGACACCGGGGAGCTGTTTTTT.

This clonotype has just a few counts. V and J are TRBV19 and TRBJ2-2; D unclear. CDR1 and CDR2 from the germline V gene are LNHDA and SQIVND (reference sequence). The length of the CDR3 is 13 residues. V was clipped by 3 bases and J by 7 bases, with 9 bases between them. The CDR3 sequence is CASSIEIHGELFF. The DNA for the CDR3 is TGTGCCAGTAGTATCGAGATCCACGGGGAGCTGTTTTTT.